This T cell receptor beta chain was profiled in a study of long-term antiretroviral therapy in people with HIV. Turning to the study itself: The 2015 recommendation for immediate ART came about a decade after the earliest samples.

The immunoSEQ assay was v3.0, run at survey level. Measured with immunoSEQ multiplex PCR; TCRdb has only the in-frame clones, and not every one. The table lists more than 30,000 clones, around four fifths of them singletons, with 7.9% in the top ten. Whole-study results and caveats: Adherence to ART, viral resistance and therapy changes lacked any data. Despite increasing after ART, diversity remained lower than that of transplant donor controls.

Worth noting for this clone: As yet, its antigen is unknown.

The CDR3 runs to 16 residues. Per the germline V gene, CDR1 is SGHTA and CDR2 is FQGNSA. The ends lost 3 bases at V and 5 bases at J; junction bases unmatched: 12. The clonotype originates from a man aged 18 to 35 with HIV. The rearrangement uses TRBV7-2 and TRBJ2-5; TRBD2 matches at 7 bases. Sequences were derived from unsorted PBMCs, sampled 0.4 years before starting antiretroviral therapy. In DNA form, the CDR3 reads TGTGCCAGCAGCTTCCAAGTGGGAGGGAGCGGGGAGACCCAGTACTTC. Encoded protein: CASSFQVGGSGETQYF. Complete variable domain (other parts from reference TRBV7-2 and TRBJ2-5): GAGVSQSPSNKVTEKGKDVELRCDPISGHTALYWYRQSLGQGLEFLIYFQGNSAPDKSGLPSDRFSAERTGGSVSTLTIQRTQQEDSAVYLCASSFQVGGSGETQYFGPGTRLLVL.